The 12 T cell receptor beta chains listed next were all sequenced from one sample in a study of blood T cell repertoires in COVID-19. Assay used: immunoSEQ multiplex PCR; TCRdb lists only in-frame clones, some missing. In the table there are about 140,000 clones, approximately 82% of which are singletons. The sample taken for sequencing was peripheral blood. All receptors derive from a human donor in a cohort sampled during active COVID-19.

V usage is TRBV3-1 (or the pseudogene TRBV3-2) and J usage is TRBJ2-7; D remains ambiguous. Deletions cut 1 base from V and 7 bases from J, with 11 bases between. The CDR3 length is 13 residues. Looked up from germline, CDR1 is LGHDT and CDR2 is YNNKEL (reference sequence). This chain's CDR3 is CASSQGSLEEQYF. CDR3 bases: TGTGCCAGCAGCCAAGGGTCGCTTGAGGAGCAGTACTTC.

In this sample, this clone turned up once. V gene TRBV7-2 combines with J gene TRBJ2-7; D not certain. The V gene's germline CDR1 is SGHTA and CDR2 FQGNSA. This CDR3 comprises 12 residues. The V end was cut by 3 bases, the J end by 7 bases, with 10 bases between. The CDR3 protein is CASSLAPGEQYF. The CDR3 DNA sequence: TGTGCCAGCAGCTTGGCCCCGGGTGAGCAGTACTTC.

V is TRBV5-4 and J is TRBJ2-1; possible D gene TRBD1, 5 bases. Germline V gene sequence: CDR1 SGHNT, CDR2 YYREEE (reference sequence). Trimming pared 0 bases from V and 8 bases from J, leaving 18 bases between. The CDR3 is 16 residues long. For the CDR3, the DNA is TGTGCCAGCAGCTTGGGGTCCGCCGCTAAGGGGTATGAGCAGTTCTTC. As protein: CASSLGSAAKGYEQFF. Full variable domain (outside the CDR3, taken from reference TRBV5-4 and TRBJ2-1): ETGVTQSPTHLIKTRGQQVTLRCSSQSGHNTVSWYQQALGQGPQFIFQYYREEENGRGNFPPRFSGLQFPNYSSELNVNALELDDSALYLCASSLGSAAKGYEQFFGPGTRLTVL.

This clone was observed a single time. The chain recombines TRBV6-5 with TRBJ2-1; a weak D match, TRBD2 (5 bases). Trimming stripped 7 bases from V and 3 bases from J, with 13 bases between. The CDR3 loop spans 14 amino acids. The germline CDR1 and CDR2 sequences are MNHEY and SVGAGI. CDR3 region: CASTKGSVYNEQFF. DNA of the CDR3: TGTGCCAGCACCAAGGGTAGCGTCTACAATGAGCAGTTCTTC.

The V gene is TRBV9, the J gene TRBJ2-5, with D unresolved. Deletions cut 4 bases from V and 1 base from J, with 5 bases between. The CDR3 extends over 12 amino acids. From germline, CDR1 is SGDLS and CDR2 YYNGEE. CDR3 sequence (DNA): TGTGCCAGCAGCAGAGTCCAAGAGACCCAGTACTTC. This gives the protein CASSRVQETQYF.

V is TRBV7-3 and J is TRBJ2-7; TRBD1 matches at 7 bases. Germline loops: CDR1 SGHTA, CDR2 FQGTGA. The V gene end was trimmed by 5 bases and the J gene end by 3 bases; junction bases not matched to a gene: 10. The CDR3 is made up of 15 amino acids. The CDR3 region has the DNA TGTGCCAGCAGCATTGGGGGACAGCCAGTCTACGAGCAGTACTTC. Its protein product is CASSIGGQPVYEQYF.

This chain's CDR3 is CASSSYPSGSYGYTF. The CDR3, as DNA: TGTGCCAGCAGTTCCTACCCCTCAGGTAGCTATGGCTACACCTTC. This chain joins TRBV28 and TRBJ1-2, with unresolved D. Trimming left V 4 bases short and J 4 bases short, with 16 bases between. The CDR3 consists of 15 residues. Germline CDR1 and CDR2: MDHEN and SYDVKM.

This chain connects TRBV3-1 (or the pseudogene TRBV3-2) to TRBJ1-2, with 9 bases lining up with TRBD1. The trim removed 0 bases at V and 3 bases at J, leaving 2 bases unmatched. Germline V gives CDR1 LGHDT, CDR2 YNNKEL (reference sequence). The CDR3 sequence is 15 residues long. Written as DNA, the CDR3 is TGTGCCAGCAGCCAAGATTGGACAGGGGACTATGGCTACACCTTC. This encodes CASSQDWTGDYGYTF.

This clone was recorded a few times. J is TRBJ2-5 and V is TRBV2; D possibly corresponds to TRBD1 (6 bases). Germline V gene data show CDR1 as SNHLY and CDR2 as FYNNEI. Trimming left V 3 bases short and J 5 bases short, with 16 bases between. CDR3 size: 15 residues. CDR3 coding DNA: TGTGCCAGCAGTGAGGAACAGGGAGCGTGGGAGACCCAGTACTTC. Its protein is CASSEEQGAWETQYF.

This clone appeared a single time. The chain couples TRBV5-1 to TRBJ2-2; D perhaps matches TRBD1 (6 bases). This CDR3 is built from 14 residues. V lost 4 bases to trimming and J lost 3 bases, with 10 bases between them. Germline values: CDR1 SGHRS, CDR2 YFSETQ. The CDR3 spells CASSPRTDTGELFF. CDR3 sequence (DNA): TGCGCCAGCAGCCCGAGGACAGACACCGGGGAGCTGTTTTTT.

There are a few counts of this clone. The chain recombines TRBV10-3 with TRBJ2-1, with 8 bases aligning to TRBD2. Losses at the gene ends were 4 bases for V and 0 bases for J; bases not matched to a gene: 5. This CDR3 has 16 residues. Germline assignment: CDR1 ENHRY and CDR2 SYGVKD. CDR3 sequence reads: CAISGSGSSSYNEQFF. The CDR3 bases are TGTGCCATCAGTGGGAGCGGGAGCAGCTCCTACAATGAGCAGTTCTTC.

The J gene is TRBJ2-5, the V gene TRBV6-6, with TRBD2 as a possible D gene (6 bases). This CDR3 region has 16 residues. The germline V and J ends were trimmed by 0 bases and 4 bases, with 15 bases remaining between them. Germline CDR1 and CDR2: MNHNY and SVGAGI (reference sequence). The CDR3 loop is CASSYSTAGLLETQYF. CDR3 nucleotide sequence: TGTGCCAGCAGTTACTCGACAGCGGGCCTCCTAGAGACCCAGTACTTC.